One sample yielded the 20 T cell receptor beta chains listed below, sequenced in a study of a mutant IDH1 vaccine in newly diagnosed glioma (dated by TCRdb to about 2021). The time point label here, explained by the study, means: baseline, week 1 (first vaccination visit). The treatment or condition tag for this specimen amounts to: pre-vaccination baseline after standard-of-care therapy. The library was produced with the immunoSEQ multiplex PCR assay. The clones in this table, taken by TCRdb from immuneACCESS, are in-frame only. Not every clone is retained; where verified, under half of the shortfall comes from an unresolved V gene, and the cause of the rest is unknown. Recorded for this sample are 75,000 to 100,000 clones; approximately 90% of them occurred a single time. The top ten constitute roughly 0.54% of the sample. The material sequenced was PBMCs, taken from a glioma patient treated with radiotherapy, temozolomide or both. The source is a woman in her forties or fifties with glioma.

The sample holds one count of this clone. The chain has TRBV9 and TRBJ2-2, with 8 bases lining up with TRBD2. Losses at the gene ends were 4 bases for V and 2 bases for J; bases not matched to a gene: 10. The CDR3 contains 17 residues. Germline CDR1 is SGDLS and CDR2 is YYNGEE. The CDR3 DNA reads TGTGCCAGCAGCCCTAAAGGGCGGGAGGCCAACACCGGGGAGCTGTTTTTT. Residues: CASSPKGREANTGELFF. Variable domain in full (rest from reference TRBV9 and TRBJ2-2): DSGVTQTPKHLITATGQRVTLRCSPRSGDLSVYWYQQSLDQGLQFLIQYYNGEERAKGNILERFSAQQFPDLHSELNLSSLELGDSALYFCASSPKGREANTGELFFGEGSRLTVL.

The chain combines TRBV19 with TRBJ2-1; tentative D call: TRBD2 (5 bases). Germline CDR1 reads LNHDA; CDR2 reads SQIVND (reference sequence). The CDR3 is 11 amino acids. V lost 5 bases, J lost 8 bases, and 7 bases lay in between. CDR3 in amino acids: CASSGGDEQFF. The CDR3 DNA reads TGTGCCAGTAGTGGAGGCGATGAGCAGTTCTTC.

The chain combines TRBV20-1 with TRBJ2-7, with no clear D. Between the trimmed V and J ends, which lost 5 bases and 9 bases, there was a span of 14 bases. The CDR3 spans 11 residues. The germline V gene has CDR1 DFQATT and CDR2 SNEGSKA (reference sequence). The CDR3 DNA follows: TGCAGTGCTGTCCGGGCCAATGGGCAGTACTTC. This codes for CSAVRANGQYF.

The chain employs TRBV27 and TRBJ2-7; a possible D gene is TRBD1 (6 bases). The CDR3 runs to 14 residues. Germline-derived CDR1 and CDR2 are MNHEY and SMNVEV (reference sequence). Trimming left V 5 bases short and J 12 bases short, with 23 bases between. The CDR3 loop reads CASSTHKGGRKAYF. Here the CDR3 DNA reads TGTGCCAGCAGTACCCACAAAGGGGGACGGAAGGCGTACTTC.

The chain recombines TRBV19 with TRBJ2-2; tentatively, D is TRBD2 (5 bases). In germline, CDR1 is LNHDA, CDR2 SQIVND (reference sequence). Trimming took off 5 bases at V and 8 bases at J, with 21 bases between the two ends. The CDR3 extends over 16 amino acids. The CDR3 region has the DNA TGTGCCAGTAGTCCCCCGCCCGTAACTAGGGTAGGGGAGCTGTTTTTT. Translating it yields CASSPPPVTRVGELFF.

This clone occurred once. V usage is TRBV29-1 and J usage is TRBJ2-4; D possibly corresponds to TRBD1 (8 bases). The CDR3 loop spans 14 amino acids. V lost 6 bases, J lost 15 bases, and 27 bases lay in between. CDR1 is SQVTM, CDR2 ANQGSEA, per germline. The CDR3 loop is CSVGGEGTGSGLYF. CDR3 DNA: TGCAGCGTGGGGGGGGAAGGGACAGGATCCGGATTGTACTTC.

The chain has TRBV28 and TRBJ2-7, with 7 bases matching TRBD1. V shed 5 bases, J shed 2 bases, and the junction held 3 bases outside the gene matches. This CDR3 comprises 13 residues. Germline V lookup: CDR1 MDHEN, CDR2 SYDVKM. Here the CDR3 DNA reads TGTGCCAGCAGTGGACAGGCCCCCTACGAGCAGTACTTC. Translating gives CASSGQAPYEQYF.

V and J are TRBV30 and TRBJ2-5, with 12 nucleotides matching TRBD2. Per the germline V gene, CDR1 is GTSNPN and CDR2 is SVGIG (reference sequence). The V segment lost 3 bases and the J segment 5 bases; nucleotides outside the gene matches: 16. The CDR3 is 18 residues long. In DNA form, the CDR3 reads TGTGCCTGGAGCGAGGGACTAGCGGGTGGGCCGCCGATCGAGACCCAGTACTTC. Translated: CAWSEGLAGGPPIETQYF.

This chain uses TRBV7-2 with TRBJ1-2; a possible D gene is TRBD1 (6 bases). With 5 bases removed from V and 1 base from J, the gap between germline ends came to 11 bases. The length of the CDR3 is 14 residues. Germline V CDR1 and CDR2: SGHTA, FQGNSA. CDR3 protein: CASSADRYNYGYTF. The DNA of the CDR3 is TGTGCCAGCAGCGCGGACAGATATAACTATGGCTACACCTTC.

The rearrangement links TRBV7-9 to TRBJ2-2, with 9 bases aligning to TRBD2. The J segment lost 3 bases and the V segment lost 5 bases, leaving 4 bases of the junction unmatched. The length of the CDR3 is 15 residues. Germline lookup yields CDR1 SEHNR and CDR2 FQNEAQ (reference sequence). In nucleotides, the CDR3 is TGTGCCAGCAGCGCATTAGCGGGAGACACCGGGGAGCTGTTTTTT. This translates into CASSALAGDTGELFF.

The chain uses TRBV5-1 and TRBJ2-3; possible D gene TRBD1, 6 bases. V was shortened by 4 bases and J by 2 bases, with 14 bases between the two germline ends. The germline V gene encodes CDR1 SGHRS and CDR2 YFSETQ. The CDR3 runs to 15 residues. The chain's CDR3 is CASSDRRHTTDTQYF. In nucleotides, the CDR3 is TGCGCCAGCAGCGACAGGAGGCATACCACAGATACGCAGTATTTT. Full variable domain (outside the CDR3, taken from reference TRBV5-1 and TRBJ2-3): KAGVTQTPRYLIKTRGQQVTLSCSPISGHRSVSWYQQTPGQGLQFLFEYFSETQRNKGNFPGRFSGRQFSNSRSEMNVSTLELGDSALYLCASSDRRHTTDTQYFGPGTRLTVL.

The chain carries TRBV6-1 and TRBJ2-5, with 12 bases lining up with TRBD1. The trim removed 1 base at V and 5 bases at J, leaving 5 bases unmatched. The CDR3 consists of 16 residues. Germline-derived CDR1 and CDR2 are MNHNS and SASEGT. The CDR3 protein is CASSEVGQGARETQYF. CDR3 DNA: TGTGCCAGCAGTGAAGTGGGACAGGGGGCGCGGGAGACCCAGTACTTC.

This clone was found once. V usage is TRBV7-8 and J usage is TRBJ2-3; TRBD2 aligns across 11 bases. The CDR3 covers 16 residues. With 4 bases clipped from V and 3 bases from J, the junction kept 6 bases outside the gene matches. Germline V gene lookup returns CDR1 SGHVS and CDR2 FQNEAQ. The CDR3 coding sequence is TGTGCCAGCAGCTCGCTAGCGGGAGGAACGACAGATACGCAGTATTTT. Its translation is CASSSLAGGTTDTQYF. Full variable domain (rest looked up from reference TRBV7-8 and TRBJ2-3): GAGVSQSPRYKVAKRGQDVALRCDPISGHVSLFWYQQALGQGPEFLTYFQNEAQLDKSGLPSDRFFAERPEGSVSTLKIQRTQQEDSAVYLCASSSLAGGTTDTQYFGPGTRLTVL.

The chain uses TRBV5-8 and TRBJ2-7; D unclear. The germline V gene has CDR1 SGHTS and CDR2 YDEGEE. The germline V and J ends were trimmed by 4 bases and 6 bases, with 11 bases remaining between them. This CDR3 has 12 residues. The CDR3 region has the DNA TGTGCCAGCAGCCCCACCCTGGTCGAGCAGTACTTC. Protein sequence: CASSPTLVEQYF.

The V and J genes are TRBV2 and TRBJ2-4; no definite D call. The CDR3 consists of 15 residues. Germline V gene sequence: CDR1 SNHLY, CDR2 FYNNEI. V lost 6 bases to trimming and J lost 0 bases, with 12 bases between them. CDR3 nucleotide sequence: TGTGCCAGCAGCCCGGGCCCGCTAGCCAAAAACATTCAGTACTTC. Its protein product is CASSPGPLAKNIQYF.

The genes are TRBV30 and TRBJ1-4, with D possibly matching TRBD1 (5 bases). CDR1 and CDR2 (germline): GTSNPN, SVGIG (reference sequence). The CDR3 is made up of 13 amino acids. Trimming cost V 4 bases and J 0 bases, with 6 bases left between them. CDR3 loop: CAWTGATNEKLFF. The CDR3 DNA is TGTGCCTGGACGGGGGCAACTAATGAAAAACTGTTTTTT.

This clone was counted a few times. The chain employs TRBV7-8 and TRBJ2-3, with 9 bases aligning to TRBD2. V was clipped by 5 bases and J by 1 base; unmatched bases: 13. The CDR3 loop spans 18 amino acids. Germline V gene sequence: CDR1 SGHVS, CDR2 FQNEAQ. The CDR3 sequence is CASSPYRLIAGGTDTQYF. The DNA of the CDR3 is TGTGCCAGCAGCCCATATCGATTAATAGCGGGAGGCACAGATACGCAGTATTTT.

This chain connects TRBV30 to TRBJ1-1; D is ambiguous. CDR3 length equals 13 residues. CDR1 GTSNPN and CDR2 SVGIG come from the germline V gene (reference sequence). Between the trimmed V and J ends, which lost 3 bases and 5 bases, there was a span of 13 bases. CDR3 nucleotide sequence: TGTGCCTGGAGCTTATCCGGAGGGACTGAAGCTTTCTTT. Protein: CAWSLSGGTEAFF.

This chain joins TRBV2 and TRBJ1-1; weak D call: TRBD1 (5 bases). CDR3 length equals 15 residues. V gave up 0 bases and J gave up 2 bases, with 10 bases separating them. Germline V gene data show CDR1 as SNHLY and CDR2 as FYNNEI. The CDR3, as DNA: TGTGCCAGCAGTGAAGCCCCAGGGTTAAACACTGAAGCTTTCTTT. It translates to CASSEAPGLNTEAFF.

This clone rates as medium-sized. This chain joins TRBV11-3 and TRBJ1-1; the D is unclear. Germline CDR1 is SGHNT and CDR2 is YENEEA. V lost 6 bases, J lost 8 bases, and 10 bases lay in between. CDR3 size: 11 residues. In DNA, the CDR3 is TGTGCCAGCAGTGACGGCGGCGAAGCTTTCTTT. Its protein product is CASSDGGEAFF.